Sequencing of this T cell receptor (beta chain) was carried out in a study of blood T cells in healthy people across ages. Per the germline V gene, CDR1 is DFQATT and CDR2 is SNEGSKA (reference sequence). CDR3 size: 12 residues. Trimming stripped 5 bases from V and 4 bases from J, with 9 bases between. This clonotype showed up just once. The use of a sample-barcoded 5' primer and a J-beta primer mix characterized a second PCR of 7 to 11 cycles. TCRdb ran MiXCR on the 5' RACE reads and lists one entry per CDR3 protein. The table includes 600,000 to 800,000 distinct CDR3 sequences, roughly 21% detected once.

Sequenced: blood. The chain links TRBV20-1 to TRBJ1-5, with D possibly TRBD1 on 5 matching bases. The sequence was collected from a man between 65 and 85 years old in good health. The CDR3 DNA follows: TGCAGTGCTGCGGGGCCAAATCAGCCCCAGCATTTT. Its protein is CSAAGPNQPQHF.